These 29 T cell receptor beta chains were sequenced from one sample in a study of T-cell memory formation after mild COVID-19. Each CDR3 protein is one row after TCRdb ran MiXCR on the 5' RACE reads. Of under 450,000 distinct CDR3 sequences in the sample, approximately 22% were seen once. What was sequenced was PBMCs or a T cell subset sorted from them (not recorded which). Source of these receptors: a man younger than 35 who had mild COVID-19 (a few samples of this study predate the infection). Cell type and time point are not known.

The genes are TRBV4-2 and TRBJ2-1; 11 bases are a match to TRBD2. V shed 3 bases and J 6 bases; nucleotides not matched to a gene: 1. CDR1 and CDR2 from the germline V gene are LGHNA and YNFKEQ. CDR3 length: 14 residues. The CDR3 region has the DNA TGTGCCAGCAGCCACGGACTAGCGGGCAATGAGCAGTTCTTC. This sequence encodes CASSHGLAGNEQFF.

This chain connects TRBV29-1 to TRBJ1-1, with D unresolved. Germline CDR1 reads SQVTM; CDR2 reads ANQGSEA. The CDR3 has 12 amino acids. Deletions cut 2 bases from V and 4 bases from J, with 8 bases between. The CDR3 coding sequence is TGCAGCGTTGAACGCCCGGGCACTGAAGCTTTCTTT. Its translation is CSVERPGTEAFF.

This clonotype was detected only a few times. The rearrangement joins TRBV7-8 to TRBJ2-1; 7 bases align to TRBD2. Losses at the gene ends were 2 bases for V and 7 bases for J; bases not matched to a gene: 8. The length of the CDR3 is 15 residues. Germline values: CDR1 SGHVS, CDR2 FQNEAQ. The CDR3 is CASSLNPGGGNEQFF. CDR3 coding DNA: TGTGCCAGCAGCTTAAACCCTGGGGGGGGGAATGAGCAGTTCTTC.

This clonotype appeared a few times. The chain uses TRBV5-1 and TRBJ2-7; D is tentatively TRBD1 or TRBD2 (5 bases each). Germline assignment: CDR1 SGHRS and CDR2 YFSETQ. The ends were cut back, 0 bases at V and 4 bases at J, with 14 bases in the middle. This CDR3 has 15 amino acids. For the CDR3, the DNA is TGCGCCAGCAGCTTGGGGACGGGACCGGGTTACGAGCAGTACGTC. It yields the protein CASSLGTGPGYEQYV.

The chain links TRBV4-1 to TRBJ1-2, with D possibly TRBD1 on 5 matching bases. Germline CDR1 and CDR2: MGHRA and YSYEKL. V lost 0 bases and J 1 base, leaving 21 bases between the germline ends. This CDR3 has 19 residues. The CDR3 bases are TGCGCCAGCAGCCAAGATAGAAGGGGACCAGATCCCGATAACTATGGCTACACCTTC. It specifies CASSQDRRGPDPDNYGYTF.

The CDR3 protein is CASSSGQGYQETQYF. The CDR3 DNA sequence: TGCGCCAGCAGTTCCGGACAGGGGTACCAAGAGACCCAGTACTTC. The rearrangement uses TRBV5-1 and TRBJ2-5; 9 nucleotides agree with TRBD1. The junction had 5 bases not matched to a gene; V was cut back by 5 bases and J by 0 bases. Per the germline V gene, CDR1 is SGHRS and CDR2 is YFSETQ. The CDR3 is 15 amino acids. The full variable domain, in which reference TRBV5-1 and TRBJ2-5 provide the parts outside the CDR3, is KAGVTQTPRYLIKTRGQQVTLSCSPISGHRSVSWYQQTPGQGLQFLFEYFSETQRNKGNFPGRFSGRQFSNSRSEMNVSTLELGDSALYLCASSSGQGYQETQYFGPGTRLLVL.

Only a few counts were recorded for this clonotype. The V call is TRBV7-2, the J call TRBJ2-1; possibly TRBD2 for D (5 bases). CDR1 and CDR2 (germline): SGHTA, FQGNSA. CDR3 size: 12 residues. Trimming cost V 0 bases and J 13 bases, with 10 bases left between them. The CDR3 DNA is TGTGCCAGCAGCTTAGCGCGGGCAGGTCAGTTCTTC. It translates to CASSLARAGQFF.

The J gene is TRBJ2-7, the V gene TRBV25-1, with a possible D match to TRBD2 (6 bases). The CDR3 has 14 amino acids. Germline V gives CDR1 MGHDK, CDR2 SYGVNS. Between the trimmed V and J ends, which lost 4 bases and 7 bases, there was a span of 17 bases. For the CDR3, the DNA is TGTGCCAGCAGTGTCGGCGGGGAATGGGGTGAGCAGTACTTC. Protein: CASSVGGEWGEQYF.

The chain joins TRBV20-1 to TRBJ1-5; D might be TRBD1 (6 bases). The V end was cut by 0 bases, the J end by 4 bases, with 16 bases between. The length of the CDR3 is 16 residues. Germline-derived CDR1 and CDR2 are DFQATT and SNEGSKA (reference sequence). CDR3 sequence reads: CSARDFAGEKNQPQHF. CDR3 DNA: TGCAGTGCTAGAGATTTTGCAGGGGAGAAGAATCAGCCCCAGCATTTT.

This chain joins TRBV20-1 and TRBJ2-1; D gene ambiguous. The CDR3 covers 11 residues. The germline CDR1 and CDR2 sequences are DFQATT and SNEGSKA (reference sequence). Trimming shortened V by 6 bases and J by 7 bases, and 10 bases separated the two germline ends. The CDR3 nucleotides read TGCAGTGCCGAACCTGTGAATGAGCAGTTCTTC. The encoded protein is CSAEPVNEQFF.

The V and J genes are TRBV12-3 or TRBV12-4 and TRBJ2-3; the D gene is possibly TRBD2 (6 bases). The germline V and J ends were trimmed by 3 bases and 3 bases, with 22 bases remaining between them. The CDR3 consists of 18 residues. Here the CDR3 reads CASSLFMRGPRETDTQYF. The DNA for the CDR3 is TGTGCCAGCAGTTTGTTTATGCGGGGCCCCCGGGAGACAGATACGCAGTATTTT.

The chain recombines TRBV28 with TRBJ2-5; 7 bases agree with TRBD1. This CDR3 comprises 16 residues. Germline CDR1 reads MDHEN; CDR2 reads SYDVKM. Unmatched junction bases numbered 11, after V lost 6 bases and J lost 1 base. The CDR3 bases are TGTGCCAGCAGCGGTGCCCGCAGGGGGTCCCAAGAGACCCAGTACTTC. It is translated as CASSGARRGSQETQYF.

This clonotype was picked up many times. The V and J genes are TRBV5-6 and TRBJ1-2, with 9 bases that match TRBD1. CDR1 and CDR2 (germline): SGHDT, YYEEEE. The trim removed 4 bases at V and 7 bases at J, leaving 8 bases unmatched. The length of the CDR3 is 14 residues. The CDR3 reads CASSRYYRGPGYTF. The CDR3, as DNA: TGTGCCAGCAGCAGATACTACAGGGGGCCTGGCTACACCTTC.

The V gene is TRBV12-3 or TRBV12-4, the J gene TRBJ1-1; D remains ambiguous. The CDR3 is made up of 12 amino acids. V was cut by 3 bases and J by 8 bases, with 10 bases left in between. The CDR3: CASSFYRSEAFF. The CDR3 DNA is TGTGCCAGCAGTTTTTACAGAAGCGAAGCTTTCTTT.

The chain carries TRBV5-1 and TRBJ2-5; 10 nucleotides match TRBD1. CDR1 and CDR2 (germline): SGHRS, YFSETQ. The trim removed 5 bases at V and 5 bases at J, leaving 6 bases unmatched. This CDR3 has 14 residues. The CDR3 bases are TGCGCCAGCAGAACCGGGACAGGGGATGAGACCCAGTACTTC. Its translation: CASRTGTGDETQYF.

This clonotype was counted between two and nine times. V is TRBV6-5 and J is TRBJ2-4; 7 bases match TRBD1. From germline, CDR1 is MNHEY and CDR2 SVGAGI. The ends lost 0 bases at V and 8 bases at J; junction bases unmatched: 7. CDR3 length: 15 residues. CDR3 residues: CASSYSSTGADIQYF. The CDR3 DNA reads TGTGCCAGCAGTTACTCGAGTACAGGGGCGGACATTCAGTACTTC.

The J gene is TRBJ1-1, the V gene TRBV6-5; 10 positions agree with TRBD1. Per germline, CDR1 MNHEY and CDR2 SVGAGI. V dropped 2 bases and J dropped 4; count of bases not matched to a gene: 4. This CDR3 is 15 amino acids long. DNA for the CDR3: TGTGCCAGCAGTTACCGACAGGGGGCGGGCACTGAAGCTTTCTTT. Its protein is CASSYRQGAGTEAFF.

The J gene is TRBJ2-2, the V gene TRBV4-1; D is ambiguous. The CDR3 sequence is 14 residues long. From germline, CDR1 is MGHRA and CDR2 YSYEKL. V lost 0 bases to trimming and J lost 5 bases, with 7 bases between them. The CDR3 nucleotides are TGCGCCAGCAGCCAAGATTGGGTGACCGGGGAGCTGTTTTTT. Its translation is CASSQDWVTGELFF.

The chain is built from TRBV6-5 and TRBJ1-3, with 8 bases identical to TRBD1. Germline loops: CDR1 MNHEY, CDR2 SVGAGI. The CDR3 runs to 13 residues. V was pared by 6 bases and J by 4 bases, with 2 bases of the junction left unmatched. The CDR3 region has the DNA TGTGCCAGCAGCTGGGACAGGGGAAACACCATATATTTT. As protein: CASSWDRGNTIYF.

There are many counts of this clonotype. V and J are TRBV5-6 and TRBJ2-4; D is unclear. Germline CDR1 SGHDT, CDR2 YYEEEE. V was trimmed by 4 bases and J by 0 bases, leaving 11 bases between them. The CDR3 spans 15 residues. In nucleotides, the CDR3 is TGTGCCAGCAGCAACGACCGGATAGCCAAAAACATTCAGTACTTC. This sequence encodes CASSNDRIAKNIQYF.

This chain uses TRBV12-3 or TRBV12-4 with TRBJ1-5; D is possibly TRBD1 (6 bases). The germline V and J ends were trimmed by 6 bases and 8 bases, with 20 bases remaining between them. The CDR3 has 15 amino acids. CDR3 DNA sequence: TGTGCCAGCAGCCCGACGCCCGGGGGGCGGGAGCCCCAGCATTTT. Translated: CASSPTPGGREPQHF.

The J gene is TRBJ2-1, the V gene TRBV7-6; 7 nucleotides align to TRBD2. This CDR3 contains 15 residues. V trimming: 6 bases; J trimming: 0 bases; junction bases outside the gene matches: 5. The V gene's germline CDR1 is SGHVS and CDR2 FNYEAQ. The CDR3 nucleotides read TGTGCCAGCAGTGGCCTAGCGGACTCCTACAATGAGCAGTTCTTC. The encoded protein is CASSGLADSYNEQFF.

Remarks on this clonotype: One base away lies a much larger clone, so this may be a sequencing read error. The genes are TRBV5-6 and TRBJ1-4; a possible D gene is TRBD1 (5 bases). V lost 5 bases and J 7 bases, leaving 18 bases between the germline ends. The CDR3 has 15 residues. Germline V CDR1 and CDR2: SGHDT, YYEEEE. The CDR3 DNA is TGTGCCAGCAGATTCTTATCCAGGGACGGTGAAAAACTGTTTTTT. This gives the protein CASRFLSRDGEKLFF. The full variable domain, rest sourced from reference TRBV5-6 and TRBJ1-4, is DAGVTQSPTHLIKTRGQQVTLRCSPKSGHDTVSWYQQALGQGPQFIFQYYEEEERQRGNFPDRFSGHQFPNYSSELNVNALLLGDSALYLCASRFLSRDGEKLFFGSGTQLSVL.

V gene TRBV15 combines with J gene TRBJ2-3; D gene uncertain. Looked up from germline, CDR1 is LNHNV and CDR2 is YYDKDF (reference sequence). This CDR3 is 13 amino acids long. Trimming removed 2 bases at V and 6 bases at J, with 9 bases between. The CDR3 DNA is TGTGCCACCAGCAGATCTACCCGGGATACGCAGTATTTT. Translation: CATSRSTRDTQYF.

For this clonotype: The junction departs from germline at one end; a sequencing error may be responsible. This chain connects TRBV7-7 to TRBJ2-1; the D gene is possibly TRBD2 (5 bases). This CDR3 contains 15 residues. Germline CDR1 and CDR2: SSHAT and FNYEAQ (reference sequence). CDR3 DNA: TGTGCTAGCAGCTTAGTTACCGGGGTTGGGAATGAGCAGTTCTTC. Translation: CASSLVTGVGNEQFF.

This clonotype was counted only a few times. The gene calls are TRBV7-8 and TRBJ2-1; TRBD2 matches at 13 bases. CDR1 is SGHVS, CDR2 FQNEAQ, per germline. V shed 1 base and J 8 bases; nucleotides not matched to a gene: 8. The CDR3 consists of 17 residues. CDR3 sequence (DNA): TGTGCCAGCAGCTTAGGGACTAGCGGGGGAGTTTGGGATGAGCAGTTCTTC. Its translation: CASSLGTSGGVWDEQFF. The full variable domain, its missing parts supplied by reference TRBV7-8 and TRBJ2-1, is GAGVSQSPRYKVAKRGQDVALRCDPISGHVSLFWYQQALGQGPEFLTYFQNEAQLDKSGLPSDRFFAERPEGSVSTLKIQRTQQEDSAVYLCASSLGTSGGVWDEQFFGPGTRLTVL.

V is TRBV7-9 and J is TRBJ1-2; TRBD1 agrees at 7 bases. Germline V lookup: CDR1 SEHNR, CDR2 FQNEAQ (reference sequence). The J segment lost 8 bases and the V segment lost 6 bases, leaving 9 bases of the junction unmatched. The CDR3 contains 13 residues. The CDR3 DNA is TGTGCCAGCAGGTTACAGGGGATTCAAGGCTACACCTTC. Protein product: CASRLQGIQGYTF.

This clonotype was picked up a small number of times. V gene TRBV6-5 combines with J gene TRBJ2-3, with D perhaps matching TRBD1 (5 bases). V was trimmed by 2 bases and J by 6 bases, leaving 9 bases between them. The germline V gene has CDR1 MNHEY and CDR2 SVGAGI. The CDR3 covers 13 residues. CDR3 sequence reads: CASSYRGRDTQYF. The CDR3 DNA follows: TGTGCCAGCAGTTACAGGGGTAGGGATACGCAGTATTTT.

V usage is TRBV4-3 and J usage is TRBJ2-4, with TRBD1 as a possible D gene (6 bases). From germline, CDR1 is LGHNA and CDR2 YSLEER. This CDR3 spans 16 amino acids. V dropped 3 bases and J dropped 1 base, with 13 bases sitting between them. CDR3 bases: TGCGCCAGCAGCCACACACTGGGGGCCGCCAAAAACATTCAGTACTTC. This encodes CASSHTLGAAKNIQYF.